The 3 T cell receptor beta chains below come from one sample, sequenced in a study of T cell clones after liver transplantation. Profiling relied on immunoSEQ multiplex PCR, and the TCRdb table lists in-frame clones only, not all of them. The sample lists over 15,000 clones; roughly 88% were seen once. This specimen was CD8+ T cells from blood, taken before liver transplant. Receptors originate from a human donor who received a liver transplant.

With regard to this clone: The sample contains more than one DNA sequence encoding this CDR3. This CDR3 reads CASSLEGQGAYEQYF. The CDR3 DNA follows: TGCGCCAGCAGCTTGGAAGGACAGGGGGCATACGAGCAGTACTTC. The rearrangement links TRBV5-1 to TRBJ2-7; 11 bases are shared with TRBD1. CDR1 and CDR2 (germline): SGHRS, YFSETQ. This CDR3 contains 15 residues. V lost 0 bases to trimming and J lost 4 bases; unmatched junction nucleotides: 3.

This chain uses TRBV2 with TRBJ1-4; 9 bases line up with TRBD1. V lost 6 bases to trimming and J lost 5 bases; unmatched junction nucleotides: 10. In germline, CDR1 is SNHLY, CDR2 FYNNEI. The CDR3 loop spans 16 amino acids. DNA for the CDR3: TGTGCCAGCAGACCCTCTGGGACAGGGTCAAATGAAAAACTGTTTTTT. Its translation: CASRPSGTGSNEKLFF.

The rearrangement links TRBV5-6 to TRBJ1-1, with a possible D match to TRBD1 (6 bases). The CDR3 spans 15 residues. Germline loops: CDR1 SGHDT, CDR2 YYEEEE. The germline V and J ends were trimmed by 9 bases and 3 bases, with 21 bases remaining between them. CDR3: CATRTWGGADTEAFF. The DNA for the CDR3 is TGTGCCACCCGGACGTGGGGGGGCGCTGACACTGAAGCTTTCTTT.